This T cell receptor beta chain appears in the sequencing data of a study of tumour-infiltrating T cells in Burkitt lymphoma. General study results and limits: Several public clonotypes were shared across many Burkitt lymphoma patients.

Repertoires were generated with immunoSEQ multiplex PCR, while TCRdb's copy carries only in-frame clones and drops some. Seen here are about 50,000 clones, around 30% observed once, and the top ten hold 2.9%. This clone has just a few counts. Its cognate antigen is unknown. This clonotype originated in a human donor with Burkitt lymphoma. Sample: tumor tissue.

The DNA of the CDR3 is TGTGCCAGCTCACCAAAGGGAGAGACCCAGTACTTC. Translation: CASSPKGETQYF. The V and J genes are TRBV18 and TRBJ2-5; D is undetermined. The V end was cut by 2 bases, the J end by 4 bases, with 5 bases between. Germline lookup yields CDR1 KGHSH and CDR2 LQKENI. The CDR3 runs 12 residues.